This TCR beta chain was profiled in a study of CD8 T cells in ankylosing spondylitis. Findings of the study overall: Ankylosing spondylitis blood appeared to be characterized by a TCR beta motif of 7 to 9 highly homologous variants.

The CDR3 is 15 residues long. The trim removed 3 bases at V and 8 bases at J, leaving 7 bases unmatched. In germline, CDR1 is KGHDR, CDR2 SFDVKD. This clonotype was detected a few times. Its antigen is not known. MiXCR, applied by TCRdb to the 5' RACE reads, yields one record per CDR3 protein. The sample lists 450,000 or so distinct CDR3 sequences, 25% to 30% occurring once. Specimen: blood, either unsorted or a sorted T cell fraction (not recorded which). The receptor was isolated from a male donor with ankylosing spondylitis. The rearrangement links TRBV24-1 to TRBJ2-1, with TRBD2 matching over 9 bases. The CDR3 DNA reads TGTGCCACCAGTGATGAAGCGGGAGGTGGCTATGAGCAGTTCTTC. This sequence encodes CATSDEAGGGYEQFF.